A selection of T cell receptor beta chains follows, all from one sample in a study of immune heterogeneity within non-small cell lung tumors. TCRdb itself ran the multiplex PCR reads through MiXCR, one entry per CDR3 protein. Of fewer than 7,500 distinct CDR3 sequences listed, roughly 20% are singletons. The source material was lung tumor tissue. The receptors here all came from a man in his sixties with non-small cell lung cancer. Both conserved end residues are trimmed from each CDR3. A D gene is named only where the DNA matches it firmly.

CDR3 length: 12
V gene: TRBV15
D gene: NA
CDR3 protein: ATSRVRANEKLF

CDR3 length: 13
V gene: TRBV5-1
D gene: NA
CDR3 protein: ASSREGGRGNEQF

CDR3 length: 13
V gene: TRBV11-2
D gene: NA
CDR3 protein: ASSWAGVYQETQY

CDR3 length: 10
V gene: TRBV18
D gene: NA
CDR3 protein: ASSRDQETQY

CDR3 length: 11
V gene: TRBV28
D gene: NA
CDR3 protein: ATQGTRGEKLF

CDR3 length: 15
V gene: TRBV5-6
D gene: NA
CDR3 protein: ASSPTASVIPYNEQF

CDR3 length: 15
V gene: TRBV19
D gene: TRBD1
CDR3 protein: ASRNPRQGYMNTEAF

CDR3 length: 9
V gene: TRBV2
D gene: NA
CDR3 protein: ASSVLDTQY

CDR3 length: 12
V gene: TRBV24-1
D gene: TRBD1
CDR3 protein: ATSGGQEPYEQY

CDR3 length: 12
V gene: TRBV7-3
D gene: TRBD1
CDR3 protein: ASSSDRGPGELF

CDR3 length: 15
V gene: TRBV20-1
D gene: NA
CDR3 protein: SARPLRQGLETYGYT

CDR3 length: 12
V gene: TRBV19
D gene: TRBD1
CDR3 protein: ESSSGQRLGELF

CDR3 length: 11
V gene: TRBV2
D gene: NA
CDR3 protein: ASLGYLNSPLH

CDR3 length: 14
V gene: TRBV4-2
D gene: TRBD2
CDR3 protein: AISQELAVGPNTQY

CDR3 length: 10
V gene: TRBV6-1
D gene: NA
CDR3 protein: ASSDFYNEQF

CDR3 length: 12
V gene: TRBV7-2
D gene: NA
CDR3 protein: ASSLGGFGNTIY

CDR3 length: 13
V gene: TRBV4-2
D gene: NA
CDR3 protein: ASSQTGSSGNTIY

CDR3 length: 11
V gene: TRBV28
D gene: NA
CDR3 protein: ASSRSFVIKLH

CDR3 length: 10
V gene: TRBV11-2
D gene: NA
CDR3 protein: ASSSTMDTQY

CDR3 length: 13
V gene: TRBV5-4
D gene: TRBD1
CDR3 protein: ASSWETGGGTEAF

CDR3 length: 13
V gene: TRBV7-9
D gene: TRBD1
CDR3 protein: ASSSRPGGGSPLH

CDR3 length: 13
V gene: TRBV28
D gene: NA
CDR3 protein: ASSLRRDPIGELF

CDR3 length: 12
V gene: TRBV5-6
D gene: NA
CDR3 protein: ASSLDGEGNTIY

CDR3 length: 12
V gene: TRBV20-1
D gene: NA
CDR3 protein: SARVWDMTYEQY

CDR3 length: 13
V gene: TRBV12-3/TRBV12-4
D gene: TRBD2
CDR3 protein: ASSSTSGRTGEQF

CDR3 length: 11
V gene: TRBV5-1
D gene: NA
CDR3 protein: ASSPRADYEQY